A single sample is the source of the 7 T cell receptor beta chains below, sequenced in a study of blood T cells in healthy people across ages. The authors ran a second PCR of roughly 6 to 12 cycles using a sample-barcoded 5' primer and a J-beta primer mix. TCRdb redid the calling of the 5' RACE reads with MiXCR, one entry per CDR3 protein. This table holds about 720,000 distinct CDR3 sequences, roughly 25% found once. These same records also appear under a second study, on T cells of mothers and their children.

Sequenced sample: blood. Receptors originate from a boy aged 10-17 years in good health.

This clonotype was counted between two and nine times. The J gene is TRBJ1-4, the V gene TRBV9; D is perhaps TRBD1 (5 bases). The CDR3 contains 16 residues. The V end was cut by 4 bases, the J end by 6 bases, with 19 bases between. Germline CDR1 is SGDLS and CDR2 is YYNGEE. This CDR3 is CASSSLPGQGDEKLFF. The CDR3 coding sequence is TGTGCCAGCAGCAGCTTACCCGGGCAGGGTGATGAAAAACTGTTTTTT.

This chain uses TRBV11-1 with TRBJ2-5, with 9 bases identical to TRBD2. V lost 1 base to trimming and J lost 5 bases; unmatched junction nucleotides: 5. The germline V gene encodes CDR1 SGHAT and CDR2 FQDESV (reference sequence). This CDR3 comprises 15 residues. The CDR3 coding sequence is TGTGCCAGCAGCTTAGAGTCTAGCGGGGTGGAGACCCAGTACTTC. Protein sequence: CASSLESSGVETQYF. Full variable domain (rest looked up from reference TRBV11-1 and TRBJ2-5): EAEVAQSPRYKITEKSQAVAFWCDPISGHATLYWYRQILGQGPELLVQFQDESVVDDSQLPKDRFSAERLKGVDSTLKIQPAELGDSAMYLCASSLESSGVETQYFGPGTRLLVL.

The J gene is TRBJ1-4, the V gene TRBV12-3 or TRBV12-4; D may be TRBD1 (6 bases). V gave up 3 bases and J gave up 3 bases, with 14 bases separating them. This CDR3 contains 16 residues. CDR3 residues: CASSLSGQRSNEKLFF. CDR3 bases: TGTGCCAGCAGTTTGAGTGGACAGAGATCTAATGAAAAACTGTTTTTT.

In this sample, this clonotype turned up a few times. The chain links TRBV27 to TRBJ2-2; the D is unclear. V shed 5 bases and J shed 7 bases, with 8 bases lying between them. In germline, CDR1 is MNHEY, CDR2 SMNVEV (reference sequence). The CDR3 spans 12 residues. CDR3 protein: CASSLWNGELFF. Written as DNA, the CDR3 is TGTGCCAGCAGTCTATGGAACGGGGAGCTGTTTTTT.

This clonotype was observed a few times. The chain couples TRBV28 to TRBJ2-1; 7 nucleotides align to TRBD2. Germline V lookup: CDR1 MDHEN, CDR2 SYDVKM. CDR3 length: 15 residues. Losses at the gene ends were 3 bases for V and 0 bases for J; bases not matched to a gene: 2. The CDR3 loop is CASSFQRDSYNEQFF. DNA for the CDR3: TGTGCCAGCAGTTTCCAGCGGGACTCCTACAATGAGCAGTTCTTC. The full variable domain, rest sourced from reference TRBV28 and TRBJ2-1, is DVKVTQSSRYLVKRTGEKVFLECVQDMDHENMFWYRQDPGLGLRLIYFSYDVKMKEKGDIPEGYSVSREKKERFSLILESASTNQTSMYLCASSFQRDSYNEQFFGPGTRLTVL.

CDR3 sequence: CASTGRAYGYTF. The CDR3 DNA reads as TGTGCCAGTACGGGCAGGGCCTATGGCTACACCTTC. This chain uses TRBV19 with TRBJ1-2, with D possibly TRBD1 on 5 matching bases. The V gene's germline CDR1 is LNHDA and CDR2 SQIVND (reference sequence). The CDR3 has 12 amino acids. Deletions cut 7 bases from V and 4 bases from J, with 10 bases between.

The chain recombines TRBV30 with TRBJ2-7; tentatively, D is TRBD2 (5 bases). The CDR3 is 12 amino acids. Trimming removed 3 bases at V and 2 bases at J, with 8 bases between. CDR1 GTSNPN and CDR2 SVGIG come from the germline V gene (reference sequence). CDR3 nucleotides: TGTGCCTGGAGATTCGGGACCTACGAGCAGTACTTC. Translation gives CAWRFGTYEQYF.